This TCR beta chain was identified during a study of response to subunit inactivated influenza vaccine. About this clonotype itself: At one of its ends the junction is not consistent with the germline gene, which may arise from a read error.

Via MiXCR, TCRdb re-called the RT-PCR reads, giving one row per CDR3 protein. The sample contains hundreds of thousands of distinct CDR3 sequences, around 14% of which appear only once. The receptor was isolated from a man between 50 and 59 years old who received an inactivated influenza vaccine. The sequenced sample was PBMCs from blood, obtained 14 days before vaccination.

CDR3 nucleotide sequence: TGTGCCAGCAGTGAAGGCCCGGGGGGTCTGGATTTT. Encoded protein: CASSEGPGGLDF. V is TRBV2 and J is TRBJ2-3, with TRBD2 identical over 7 bases. The V gene's germline CDR1 is SNHLY and CDR2 FYNNEI. The CDR3 runs to 12 residues.